This T cell receptor (beta chain) was retrieved from a study of memory CD4+ T cells and cytomegalovirus serostatus. Background on the study: This sample comes from healthy Belgian adults, roughly 9 CMV seropositive, 24 seronegative. Study findings and constraints: Repertoires predicted CMV serostatus with median bootstrapped AUC of roughly 0.96. Each of some 67 CMV-associated TCRbeta sequences occurred in one to five individuals.

The table lists this clone with a count of one. Antigen: not known. Single viable CD3+CD4+CD8-CD45RO+ cells were sorted as the memory CD4+ T cells. After thawing, CD4+ T cells were positively selected. Libraries were prepared by immunoSEQ multiplex PCR; TCRdb keeps only in-frame clonotypes and omits some of them. Altogether 30,000 to 40,000 clones are present, around 79% being singletons, with the ten largest covering around 0.77%. This TCR came from an adult in good health and CMV-seronegative. The sequencing sample was made of memory CD4+ T cells from blood.

The chain's CDR3 is CATQFRNTIYF. CDR3 coding DNA: TGTGCCACCCAGTTTCGGAACACCATATATTTT. The V gene is TRBV6-5, the J gene TRBJ1-3, with no clear D. The CDR3 consists of 11 residues. Per the germline V gene, CDR1 is MNHEY and CDR2 is SVGAGI. The V end was cut by 10 bases, the J end by 7 bases, with 11 bases between.